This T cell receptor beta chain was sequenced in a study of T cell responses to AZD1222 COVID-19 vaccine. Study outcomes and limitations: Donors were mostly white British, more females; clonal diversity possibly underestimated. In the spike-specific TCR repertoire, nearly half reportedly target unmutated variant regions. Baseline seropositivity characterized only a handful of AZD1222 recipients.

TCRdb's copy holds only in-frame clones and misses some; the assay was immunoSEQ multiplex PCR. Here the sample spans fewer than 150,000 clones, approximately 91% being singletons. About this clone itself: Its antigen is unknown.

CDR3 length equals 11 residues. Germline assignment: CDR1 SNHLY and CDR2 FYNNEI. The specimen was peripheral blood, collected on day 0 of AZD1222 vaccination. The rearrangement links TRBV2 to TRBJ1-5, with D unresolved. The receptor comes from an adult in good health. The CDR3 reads CAWGGNQPQHF. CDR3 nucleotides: TGTGCGTGGGGTGGCAATCAGCCCCAGCATTTT. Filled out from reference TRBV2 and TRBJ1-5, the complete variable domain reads EPEVTQTPSHQVTQMGQEVILRCVPISNHLYFYWYRQILGQKVEFLVSFYNNEISEKSEIFDDQFSVERPDGSNFTLKIRSTKLEDSAMYFCAWGGNQPQHFGDGTRLSIL.